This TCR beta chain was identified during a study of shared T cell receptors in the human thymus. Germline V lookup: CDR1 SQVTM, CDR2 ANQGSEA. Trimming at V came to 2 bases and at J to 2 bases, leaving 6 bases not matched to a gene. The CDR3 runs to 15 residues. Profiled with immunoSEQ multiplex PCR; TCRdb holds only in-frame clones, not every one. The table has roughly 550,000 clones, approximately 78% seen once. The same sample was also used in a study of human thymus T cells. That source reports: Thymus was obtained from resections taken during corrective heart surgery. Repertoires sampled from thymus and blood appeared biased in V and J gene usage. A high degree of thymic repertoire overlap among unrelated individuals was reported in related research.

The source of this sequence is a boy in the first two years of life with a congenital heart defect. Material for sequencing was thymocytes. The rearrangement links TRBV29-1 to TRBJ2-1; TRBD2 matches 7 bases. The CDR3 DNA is TGCAGCGTTGAATTGTCTAGCGGAACCTACAATGAGCAGTTCTTC. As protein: CSVELSSGTYNEQFF.